Shown below are 18 T cell receptor beta chains from a single sample sequenced in a study of T cell responses to AZD1222 COVID-19 vaccine. Some clones are missing from TCRdb's copy, which holds only in-frame ones; the method was immunoSEQ multiplex PCR. The profile covers about 210,000 clones, with around 94% appearing a single time and 1.7% taken by the ten largest. The material was peripheral blood, obtained 28 days after the second dose of the MenACWY control vaccine. The receptor set was obtained from an adult who received the MenACWY meningococcal vaccine as a control.

J is TRBJ1-6 and V is TRBV5-1, with 10 bases identical to TRBD1. This CDR3 region has 18 residues. Trimming cost V 3 bases and J 3 bases; bases outside gene matches: 9. The germline CDR1 and CDR2 sequences are SGHRS and YFSETQ. CDR3 sequence (DNA): TGCGCCAGCAGCTCCAGCGAAGGACAGGGGGTCTATAATTCACCCCTCCACTTT. It is translated as CASSSSEGQGVYNSPLHF. Drawing the rest from reference TRBV5-1 and TRBJ1-6, the complete variable domain is KAGVTQTPRYLIKTRGQQVTLSCSPISGHRSVSWYQQTPGQGLQFLFEYFSETQRNKGNFPGRFSGRQFSNSRSEMNVSTLELGDSALYLCASSSSEGQGVYNSPLHFGNGTRLTVT.

This chain joins TRBV6-2 or TRBV6-3 and TRBJ2-1; D may be TRBD1 or TRBD2 (5 bases each). V shed 3 bases and J shed 5 bases, with 23 bases lying between them. The CDR3 spans 18 residues. The germline V gene encodes CDR1 MNHEY and CDR2 SVGEGT. CDR3 coding DNA: TGTGCCAGCAGTTATGTTTTATTGTATCGGGACGCTAACAATGAGCAGTTCTTC. Translation gives CASSYVLLYRDANNEQFF.

The chain combines TRBV7-2 with TRBJ2-2; D unclear. The CDR3 covers 12 residues. Between the trimmed V and J ends, which lost 3 bases and 2 bases, there was a span of 1 base. The V gene's germline CDR1 is SGHTA and CDR2 FQGNSA. This CDR3 reads CASSFNTGELFF. CDR3 DNA sequence: TGTGCCAGCAGCTTCAACACCGGGGAGCTGTTTTTT.

J is TRBJ2-5 and V is TRBV4-1; TRBD2 matches at 7 bases. CDR3 length equals 16 residues. V gave up 0 bases and J gave up 1 base; unmatched junction bases: 5. CDR1 MGHRA and CDR2 YSYEKL come from the germline V gene. The CDR3 is CASSQEAPGGQETQYF. DNA for the CDR3: TGCGCCAGCAGCCAAGAGGCACCGGGGGGCCAAGAGACCCAGTACTTC.

This chain uses TRBV2 with TRBJ2-7; 9 bases agree with TRBD1. The CDR3 runs 16 residues. Germline CDR1 reads SNHLY; CDR2 reads FYNNEI. The trim removed 6 bases at V and 1 base at J, leaving 10 bases unmatched. The CDR3, as DNA: TGTGCCAGCAGCGAGATTAGGACAGGGGATTCCTACGAGCAGTACTTC. Translation gives CASSEIRTGDSYEQYF.

V usage is TRBV12-3 or TRBV12-4 and J usage is TRBJ2-7; 10 bases map to TRBD1. This CDR3 region has 13 residues. V lost 6 bases and J lost 4; bases outside the gene matches: 3. This chain's CDR3 is CASRDRGAYEQYF. For the CDR3, the DNA is TGTGCCAGCAGGGACAGGGGGGCTTACGAGCAGTACTTC.

This rearrangement joins TRBV4-2 to TRBJ2-7; D is possibly TRBD2 (6 bases). The CDR3 has 19 amino acids. Germline CDR1 is LGHNA and CDR2 is YNFKEQ. Trimming took 0 bases from V and 2 from J, leaving 23 bases between them. CDR3 coding DNA: TGTGCCAGCAGCCAAGATCTGGGGGGAGTGGGAAGTGCCCCCTACGAGCAGTACTTC. Amino acid sequence: CASSQDLGGVGSAPYEQYF.

The rearrangement uses TRBV18 and TRBJ1-5, with D hard to call. V was shortened by 2 bases and J by 5 bases, with 7 bases between the two germline ends. Germline values: CDR1 KGHSH, CDR2 LQKENI. The CDR3 is 13 amino acids. CDR3 nucleotide sequence: TGTGCCAGCTCACCAGGACGAGATCAGCCCCAGCATTTT. Its translation is CASSPGRDQPQHF. Full variable domain (outside the CDR3, taken from reference TRBV18 and TRBJ1-5): NAGVMQNPRHLVRRRGQEARLRCSPMKGHSHVYWYRQLPEEGLKFMVYLQKENIIDESGMPKERFSAEFPKEGPSILRIQQVVRGDSAAYFCASSPGRDQPQHFGDGTRLSIL.

This clone was picked up one time. The rearrangement links TRBV5-1 to TRBJ1-4; maybe TRBD1 (6 bases). The CDR3 runs to 14 residues. The germline V and J ends were trimmed by 4 bases and 2 bases, with 9 bases remaining between them. From germline, CDR1 is SGHRS and CDR2 YFSETQ. CDR3 sequence (DNA): TGCGCCAGCAGCGAAGACAGGACTAATGAAAAACTGTTTTTT. Its protein product is CASSEDRTNEKLFF.

The chain combines TRBV28 with TRBJ2-7; the match to TRBD1 covers 12 bases. The CDR3 is made up of 15 amino acids. V gave up 1 base and J gave up 7 bases; unmatched junction bases: 5. Per the germline V gene, CDR1 is MDHEN and CDR2 is SYDVKM. Written as DNA, the CDR3 is TGTGCCAGCAGTTTATTGGGACAGGGGGCGGAAGAGCAGTACTTC. Translated, it gives CASSLLGQGAEEQYF.

This chain links TRBV6-2 or TRBV6-3 with TRBJ2-5; tentatively, D is TRBD2 (6 bases). Germline CDR1 is MNHEY and CDR2 is SVGEGT. The CDR3 contains 14 residues. V shed 5 bases and J shed 2 bases, with 12 bases lying between them. The CDR3 DNA reads as TGTGCCAGCAGTACGGGGGACTTTCAAGAGACCCAGTACTTC. This encodes CASSTGDFQETQYF.

The chain carries TRBV6-6 and TRBJ2-2; 15 positions agree with TRBD2. V was pared by 5 bases and J by 1 base, with 2 bases of the junction left unmatched. Germline values: CDR1 MNHNY, CDR2 SVGAGI (reference sequence). The CDR3 has 17 residues. As DNA, the CDR3 is TGTGCCAGCAGTCCGGGACTAGCGGGAGGGAACACCGGGGAGCTGTTTTTT. Translation: CASSPGLAGGNTGELFF.

This chain joins TRBV6-6 and TRBJ1-2, with 7 bases that match TRBD1. This CDR3 is 15 amino acids long. The J segment lost 3 bases and the V segment lost 6 bases, leaving 10 bases of the junction unmatched. Germline lookup yields CDR1 MNHNY and CDR2 SVGAGI (reference sequence). The CDR3 DNA reads TGTGCCAGCAGACTCACCCGGGACAGTCACTATGGCTACACCTTC. This translates into CASRLTRDSHYGYTF.

The chain is built from TRBV7-8 and TRBJ2-5, with D possibly being TRBD1 (5 bases). Germline CDR1 SGHVS, CDR2 FQNEAQ. Trimming cost V 1 base and J 4 bases, with 7 bases left between them. This CDR3 has 13 amino acids. For the CDR3, the DNA is TGTGCCAGCAGCTTAGGGGGCGGAGAGACCCAGTACTTC. Translated: CASSLGGGETQYF.

The chain employs TRBV19 and TRBJ2-3; the D is unclear. CDR3 size: 14 residues. V lost 5 bases to trimming and J lost 4 bases, with 13 bases between them. Germline values: CDR1 LNHDA, CDR2 SQIVND (reference sequence). CDR3 sequence reads: CASSSSGSADTQYF. The CDR3 region has the DNA TGTGCCAGTAGTTCGTCCGGTTCTGCAGATACGCAGTATTTT.

The chain couples TRBV7-2 to TRBJ2-5; D uncertain. The CDR3 sequence is 15 residues long. Germline V gives CDR1 SGHTA, CDR2 FQGNSA. V was trimmed by 2 bases and J by 5 bases, leaving 15 bases between them. CDR3 DNA: TGTGCCAGCAGCTTAAGACCGAGTGCCGGTGAGACCCAGTACTTC. As protein: CASSLRPSAGETQYF.

The chain joins TRBV12-3 or TRBV12-4 to TRBJ2-1; the D is unclear. The CDR3 runs to 12 residues. Trimming pared 4 bases from V and 9 bases from J, leaving 10 bases between. For the CDR3, the DNA is TGTGCCAGCAGTTACGGAACGTTTGAGCAGTTCTTC. Amino acids: CASSYGTFEQFF.

This chain connects TRBV10-3 to TRBJ2-7; 13 bases align to TRBD2. The CDR3 runs 15 residues. J was trimmed by 4 bases and V by 6 bases; bases with no gene match: 6. Germline CDR1 reads ENHRY; CDR2 reads SYGVKD. CDR3 coding DNA: TGTGCCATCAGGCTACTAGCGGGGGGGAGGTACGAGCAGTACTTC. Protein: CAIRLLAGGRYEQYF.